This T cell receptor (beta chain) was captured in a study of cytomegalovirus exposure and HLA in healthy donors. Whole-study findings and limits: A prior analysis recorded that most TCR beta V segments were productive about 90% or about 30% of the time. CMV serostatus was the sole immune exposure data available.

The study ran its PCR with 60 Vbeta and 13 Jbeta primers. Method: immunoSEQ multiplex PCR; TCRdb's copy keeps in-frame clones and lacks some. Of 200,000 to 250,000 clones detected, approximately 82% appear once; the ten largest clones hold under 0.8%. With V trimmed by 5 bases and J by 10 bases, 14 bases remained unmatched. CDR3 size: 15 residues. Germline assignment: CDR1 MNHNS and CDR2 SASEGT. About this clone: The target antigen is unknown.

The sample comprised PBMCs. The sequence came from a man aged 18 to 29 in good health and CMV-seronegative. V gene TRBV6-1 combines with J gene TRBJ2-3; 8 positions agree with TRBD2. The CDR3 protein is CASSPTWTSSSAQYF. CDR3 DNA sequence: TGTGCCAGCAGTCCCACCTGGACTAGCTCCTCTGCGCAGTATTTT.